This entry lists 29 T cell receptor beta chains sequenced from one sample in a study of T cell clonality in common variable immunodeficiency. Sequencing was performed with immunoSEQ multiplex PCR; in TCRdb, only in-frame clones are kept and a portion is missing. The sample presents tens of thousands of clones, none singletons. Sequenced input: peripheral blood mononuclear cells. Every receptor here comes from a person between 18 and 69 years old in good health.

This clone came up many times. Read data end 3 residues before the CDR3 end; the end is taken from the germline J gene. The rearrangement joins TRBV18 to TRBJ1-1, with D maybe TRBD1 (5 bases). The germline V gene has CDR1 KGHSH and CDR2 LQKENI. V was shortened by 6 bases and J by 1 base, with 9 bases between the two germline ends. CDR3 length: 13 residues. CDR3 DNA (partial): TGTGCCAGCTCGCTAGACAGGAACACTGAA. It specifies CASSLDRNTE. In full, the CDR3 reads CASSLDRNTEAFF.

This clone was seen repeatedly, ten times or more. Read coverage stops 3 residues before the CDR3 terminus; the germline J gene supplies the remainder. This sequence joins TRBV11-2 and TRBJ1-5; D may be TRBD1 (6 bases). CDR1 and CDR2 (germline): SGHAT, FQNNGV. V shed 2 bases and J shed 7 bases, with 12 bases lying between them. This CDR3 has 14 residues. The CDR3 sequence: CASSLQPGVQPQHF. CDR3 DNA (partial): TGTGCCAGCAGCTTACAGCCAGGGGTCCAGCCC.

The sample holds many counts of this clone. The CDR3 end is not reached by the read, which stops 3 residues before it; the germline J gene fills it in. The chain joins TRBV7-2 to TRBJ2-7, with TRBD2 as a possible D gene (6 bases). The CDR3 loop spans 14 amino acids. V was cut by 5 bases and J by 4 bases, with 15 bases left in between. Germline V CDR1 and CDR2: SGHTA, FQGNSA. Partial CDR3 DNA: TGTGCCAGCAGCCCGCCGACTAGAGGGTACGAG. It is translated as CASSPPTRGYE. The entire CDR3 sequence reads CASSPPTRGYEQYF. Variable domain in full (rest from reference TRBV7-2 and TRBJ2-7): GAGVSQSPSNKVTEKGKDVELRCDPISGHTALYWYRQSLGQGLEFLIYFQGNSAPDKSGLPSDRFSAERTGGSVSTLTIQRTQQEDSAVYLCASSPPTRGYEQYFGPGTRLTVT.

This clone showed up just a few times. The DNA ends 3 residues before the CDR3 does, and the rest of the CDR3 is filled in from the germline J gene. Other DNA sequences of this sample code for an identical CDR3. V usage is TRBV19 and J usage is TRBJ1-5; 9 positions match TRBD1. V was clipped by 4 bases and J by 0 bases; unmatched bases: 7. CDR3 length: 17 residues. Germline-derived CDR1 and CDR2 are LNHDA and SQIVND (reference sequence). The part of the CDR3 DNA that was read is TGTGCCAGTAGTAACCGGGACAGGGCCTATAGCAATCAGCCC. Residues: CASSNRDRAYSNQP. The entire CDR3 protein reads CASSNRDRAYSNQPQHF.

Turning to this clone: The germline gene is not matched at one end of the junction; a read error may be the cause. The DNA ends 3 residues before the CDR3 does, and the rest of the CDR3 is filled in from the germline J gene. The chain uses TRBV7-9 and TRBJ2-7; the match to TRBD1 covers 7 bases. CDR1 SEHNR and CDR2 FQNEAQ come from the germline V gene (reference sequence). The CDR3 has 13 amino acids. This CDR3 reads CSSSPGTAYEQYF. The DNA read from the CDR3 is TGTTCCAGCAGCCCCGGGACAGCCTACGAG.

The table lists this clone with many counts. The read ends 3 residues shy of where the CDR3 ends; the end is completed using the germline J gene. J is TRBJ1-4 and V is TRBV14; no clear D gene. Germline V CDR1 and CDR2: SGHDN, FVKESK. This CDR3 is 19 amino acids long. V gave up 2 bases and J gave up 6 bases, with 25 bases separating them. The CDR3 is CASSQIPAISGVGDEKLFF. Partial CDR3 DNA: TGTGCCAGCAGCCAAATCCCAGCCATTTCCGGGGTAGGAGATGAAAAA.

This clone was seen at least ten times. Read coverage stops 3 residues before the CDR3 terminus; the germline J gene supplies the remainder. The chain combines TRBV7-8 with TRBJ2-2; TRBD2 matches 12 bases. Per germline, CDR1 SGHVS and CDR2 FQNEAQ. This CDR3 region has 16 residues. Losses at the gene ends were 5 bases for V and 5 bases for J; bases not matched to a gene: 6. The CDR3 region is CASSKTSGRSTGELFF. Partial CDR3 DNA: TGTGCCAGCAGCAAAACTAGCGGGAGGTCTACCGGGGAG.

This clone was counted many times. The read gets to within 3 residues of the CDR3 end, and the germline J gene fills in the rest. The chain joins TRBV29-1 to TRBJ2-2; TRBD1 might be the D (5 bases). The CDR3 loop spans 12 amino acids. V shed 5 bases and J shed 5 bases, with 9 bases lying between them. Per germline, CDR1 SQVTM and CDR2 ANQGSEA. CDR3 amino acids: CSVTKGTGELFF. The sequenced CDR3 bases are TGCAGCGTTACGAAGGGGACCGGGGAG.

In this sample, this clone turned up many times. The CDR3 is cut off 3 residues early in the read; its end comes from the germline J gene. The chain links TRBV4-1 to TRBJ2-7; TRBD1 matches at 7 bases. Trimming cost V 1 base and J 2 bases; bases outside gene matches: 2. Germline loops: CDR1 MGHRA, CDR2 YSYEKL. The CDR3 spans 14 residues. The part of the CDR3 DNA that was read is TGCGCCAGCAGCCAAGTCGGACAGGCCTACGAG. This codes for CASSQVGQAYE. The CDR3 as a whole reads CASSQVGQAYEQYF.

In its sample, this clone was seen many times. The read terminates 3 residues before the CDR3 end, so the remaining end is supplied by the germline J gene. V gene TRBV20-1 combines with J gene TRBJ2-2; D perhaps matches TRBD1 (6 bases). Germline loops: CDR1 DFQATT, CDR2 SNEGSKA (reference sequence). Trimming removed 5 bases from V and 4 bases from J, with 14 bases in between. The CDR3 has 14 residues. Partial CDR3 DNA: TGCAGTGCTCCGAAACAGGGTAGCACCGGGGAG. It codes for CSAPKQGSTGE. The full CDR3 sequence reads CSAPKQGSTGELFF.

This clone was detected many times. The CDR3 is cut off 3 residues early in the read; its end comes from the germline J gene. This sequence joins TRBV19 and TRBJ2-3, with 9 bases that match TRBD2. The trim removed 4 bases at V and 4 bases at J, leaving 9 bases unmatched. Germline values: CDR1 LNHDA, CDR2 SQIVND (reference sequence). The CDR3 loop spans 16 amino acids. The CDR3 bases that were read are TGTGCCAGTAGTAGTACTAGCGGGTGGGGACCAGATACG. Amino acids: CASSSTSGWGPDT. The entire CDR3 protein is CASSSTSGWGPDTQYF.

This clone was detected many times. The read falls 3 residues short of the CDR3 end, and the missing part is taken from the germline J gene. The chain uses TRBV7-8 and TRBJ2-1, with D hard to call. The CDR3 contains 14 residues. V was trimmed by 1 base and J by 8 bases, leaving 12 bases between them. Germline assignment: CDR1 SGHVS and CDR2 FQNEAQ. CDR3 in amino acids: CASSLGSARDEQFF. The covered CDR3 bases are TGTGCCAGCAGCTTAGGAAGCGCCCGCGATGAG.

There are many counts of this clone. The CDR3 DNA, read in part, is TGTGCCAGCAGCTTCGGGACAGCTAGCAATCAGCCC. It is translated as CASSFGTASNQP. The full-length CDR3 reads as CASSFGTASNQPQHF. The genes are TRBV7-2 and TRBJ1-5; 7 nucleotides match TRBD1. The CDR3 end is not reached by the read, which stops 3 residues before it; the germline J gene fills it in. Germline values: CDR1 SGHTA, CDR2 FQGNSA. The CDR3 is made up of 15 amino acids. Losses at the gene ends were 3 bases for V and 0 bases for J; bases not matched to a gene: 2.

This clone has ten or more counts. The read is 3 residues too short to cover the CDR3 end, so that end is filled in from the germline J gene. This rearrangement joins TRBV14 to TRBJ2-1, with TRBD2 identical over 10 bases. Germline CDR1 and CDR2: SGHDN and FVKESK. V lost 8 bases and J lost 9; bases outside the gene matches: 16. This CDR3 comprises 16 residues. The CDR3 is CASSLASGRAVLEQFF. The DNA read from the CDR3 is TGTGCCAGCTCCCTGGCGAGCGGGAGGGCCGTTCTTGAG. Supplemented by reference TRBV14 and TRBJ2-1, the full variable domain reads EAGVTQFPSHSVIEKGQTVTLRCDPISGHDNLYWYRRVMGKEIKFLLHFVKESKQDESGMPNNRFLAERTGGTYSTLKVQPAELEDSGVYFCASSLASGRAVLEQFFGPGTRLTVL.

Ten or more counts support this clone. Read data end 3 residues before the CDR3 end; the end is taken from the germline J gene. This chain uses TRBV20-1 with TRBJ2-4; D might be TRBD2 (6 bases). Germline V lookup: CDR1 DFQATT, CDR2 SNEGSKA (reference sequence). The germline V and J ends were trimmed by 0 bases and 8 bases, with 26 bases remaining between them. This CDR3 is built from 18 residues. The chain's CDR3 is CSARDLGNGDWGLDIQYF. The CDR3 bases that were read are TGCAGTGCTAGAGATCTCGGTAACGGGGACTGGGGACTCGACATT.

This clone came up many times. The read is 3 residues too short to cover the CDR3 end, so that end is filled in from the germline J gene. The chain combines TRBV2 with TRBJ2-7, with D perhaps matching TRBD1 (6 bases). The CDR3 has 14 residues. CDR1 is SNHLY, CDR2 FYNNEI, per germline. V lost 3 bases and J 1 base, leaving 10 bases between the germline ends. The CDR3 sequence is CASSEGTTSYEQYF. CDR3 bases read: TGTGCCAGCAGTGAGGGGACAACATCCTACGAG.

This clone was observed many times. The observed sequence ends 3 residues before the CDR3 terminus, with the missing tail filled in from the germline J gene. V gene TRBV7-6 combines with J gene TRBJ2-7; the match to TRBD1 covers 9 bases. This CDR3 has 15 residues. The J segment lost 3 bases and the V segment lost 0 bases, leaving 3 bases of the junction unmatched. Germline-derived CDR1 and CDR2 are SGHVS and FNYEAQ. The CDR3 bases that were read are TGTGCCAGCAGCTTAGCTGGGACAGGGAACTACGAG. Translating gives CASSLAGTGNYE. The entire CDR3 sequence reads CASSLAGTGNYEQYF.

This clone was picked up many times. The read terminates 3 residues ahead of where the CDR3 ends, so the germline J gene completes it. The chain carries TRBV7-3 and TRBJ1-1; TRBD1 matches 7 bases. CDR3 size: 14 residues. With V trimmed by 4 bases and J by 6 bases, 8 bases remained unmatched. Germline CDR1 reads SGHTA; CDR2 reads FQGTGA. CDR3 bases read: TGTGCCAGCAGCTGGGGGACAGCTACCTCTGAA. Protein: CASSWGTATSE. The whole CDR3 protein is CASSWGTATSEAFF.

This clone was seen many times. The read ends 3 residues before the CDR3 terminus; that terminus is restored from the germline J gene. The chain recombines TRBV20-1 with TRBJ1-4; 7 bases are a match to TRBD1. Germline assignment: CDR1 DFQATT and CDR2 SNEGSKA (reference sequence). Trimming cost V 2 bases and J 5 bases; bases outside gene matches: 5. There are 14 residues in the CDR3. This CDR3 reads CSARPPGQNEKLFF. The CDR3 DNA, read in part, is TGCAGTGCTAGACCACCGGGACAGAATGAAAAA.

This clone was observed at least ten times. The sequenced fragment ends 3 residues before the CDR3 boundary, so the rest is inferred from the germline J gene. The V and J genes are TRBV6-2 or TRBV6-3 and TRBJ2-3; 9 positions agree with TRBD2. Germline V lookup: CDR1 MNHEY, CDR2 SVGEGT. This CDR3 has 15 residues. J was trimmed by 2 bases and V by 4 bases; bases with no gene match: 4. The CDR3 region is CASSSQREVTDTQYF. The covered CDR3 bases are TGTGCCAGCAGTTCCCAGCGGGAGGTCACAGATACG.

This clone was observed at least ten times. The read finishes 3 residues shy of the CDR3 end, and the germline J gene is used to complete it. The chain is built from TRBV18 and TRBJ1-2, with a tentative D call TRBD1 (6 bases). V dropped 1 base and J dropped 7 bases, with 13 bases sitting between them. The CDR3 totals 14 residues. Germline V lookup: CDR1 KGHSH, CDR2 LQKENI. The sequenced CDR3 bases are TGTGCCAGCTCACCACAGGGCAGGGGAAGTGGC. This translates into CASSPQGRGSG. The whole CDR3 sequence reads CASSPQGRGSGYTF.

This clone has at least ten counts. The read ends 3 residues shy of where the CDR3 ends; the end is completed using the germline J gene. The gene calls are TRBV11-2 and TRBJ1-1, with TRBD1 identical over 11 bases. Germline CDR1 SGHAT, CDR2 FQNNGV. V shed 4 bases and J 1 base; nucleotides not matched to a gene: 2. There are 15 residues in the CDR3. The sequenced CDR3 bases are TGTGCCAGCAGCTGGACAGGGGGCGCGAACACTGAA. The encoded protein is CASSWTGGANTE. The whole CDR3 region reads CASSWTGGANTEAFF.

This clone was seen repeatedly, ten times or more. The read finishes 3 residues shy of the CDR3 end, and the germline J gene is used to complete it. This chain uses TRBV6-4 with TRBJ2-3, with 12 bases that match TRBD2. The CDR3 has 15 residues. Germline values: CDR1 MRHNA, CDR2 SNTAGT. V was pared by 4 bases and J by 5 bases, with 4 bases of the junction left unmatched. The chain's CDR3 is CASSVLAGGGDTQYF. Incomplete CDR3 DNA: TGTGCCAGCAGTGTACTAGCGGGAGGAGGAGATACG.

This clone was picked up many times. The read ends 3 residues before the CDR3 terminus; that terminus is restored from the germline J gene. The chain has TRBV12-3 or TRBV12-4 and TRBJ2-1, with 12 bases lining up with TRBD2. This CDR3 region has 17 residues. V lost 1 base and J lost 7; bases outside the gene matches: 8. The covered CDR3 bases are TGTGCCAGCAGTTTAGAGGGTCTAGCGGGAGGGTGGAATGAG. As protein: CASSLEGLAGGWNE. The whole CDR3 sequence is CASSLEGLAGGWNEQFF.

Ten or more counts support this clone. Read data end 3 residues before the CDR3 end; the end is taken from the germline J gene. This chain links TRBV19 with TRBJ1-1; tentatively, D is TRBD1 (5 bases). V was clipped by 6 bases and J by 4 bases, with 15 bases between them. This CDR3 region has 14 residues. Per the germline V gene, CDR1 is LNHDA and CDR2 is SQIVND (reference sequence). The CDR3 sequence is CASSSDIGGTEAFF. The DNA read from the CDR3 is TGTGCCAGTAGCTCCGACATCGGGGGCACTGAA.

This clone was detected many times. The observed sequence ends 3 residues before the CDR3 terminus, with the missing tail filled in from the germline J gene. The chain has TRBV20-1 and TRBJ2-5; TRBD2 agrees at 12 bases. The CDR3 spans 16 residues. V gave up 8 bases and J gave up 5 bases; unmatched junction bases: 15. Germline-derived CDR1 and CDR2 are DFQATT and SNEGSKA (reference sequence). The part of the CDR3 DNA that was read is TGCAGTCCCTTGGCTAGCGGGAGGGGAGAGGGGGAGACC. Its translation is CSPLASGRGEGET. The full CDR3 protein is CSPLASGRGEGETQYF.

At least ten counts were recorded for this clone. Incomplete CDR3 DNA: TGCAGTGCTAGAGCCACAGGCCGATATAATTCACCC. Amino acids: CSARATGRYNSP. The entire CDR3 is CSARATGRYNSPLHF. The chain links TRBV20-1 to TRBJ1-6, with D possibly being TRBD1 (5 bases). The read gets to within 3 residues of the CDR3 end, and the germline J gene fills in the rest. CDR1 is DFQATT, CDR2 SNEGSKA, per germline (reference sequence). Trimming cost V 1 base and J 4 bases, with 11 bases left between them. The length of the CDR3 is 15 residues.

Many counts were recorded for this clone. The read comes to an end 3 residues before the CDR3 does, leaving the germline J gene to fill in the end. This chain links TRBV5-6 with TRBJ1-5; the D gene is possibly TRBD1 (5 bases). With 0 bases removed from V and 3 bases from J, the gap between germline ends came to 10 bases. The CDR3 has 15 residues. CDR1 is SGHDT and CDR2 is YYEEEE in the germline V gene. Partial CDR3 DNA: TGTGCCAGCAGCTTGGAGGCAGGGCTCAATCAGCCC. Its translation: CASSLEAGLNQP. The entire CDR3 protein reads CASSLEAGLNQPQHF.

This clone was counted many times. The read finishes 3 residues shy of the CDR3 end, and the germline J gene is used to complete it. V gene TRBV7-2 combines with J gene TRBJ2-1; 7 nucleotides align to TRBD2. The germline gives CDR1 SGHTA, CDR2 FQGNSA. This CDR3 has 13 amino acids. V was pared by 5 bases and J by 9 bases, with 7 bases of the junction left unmatched. The CDR3 is CASSLVTSSEQFF. The CDR3 bases that were read are TGTGCCAGCAGCCTAGTGACTAGCAGTGAG.